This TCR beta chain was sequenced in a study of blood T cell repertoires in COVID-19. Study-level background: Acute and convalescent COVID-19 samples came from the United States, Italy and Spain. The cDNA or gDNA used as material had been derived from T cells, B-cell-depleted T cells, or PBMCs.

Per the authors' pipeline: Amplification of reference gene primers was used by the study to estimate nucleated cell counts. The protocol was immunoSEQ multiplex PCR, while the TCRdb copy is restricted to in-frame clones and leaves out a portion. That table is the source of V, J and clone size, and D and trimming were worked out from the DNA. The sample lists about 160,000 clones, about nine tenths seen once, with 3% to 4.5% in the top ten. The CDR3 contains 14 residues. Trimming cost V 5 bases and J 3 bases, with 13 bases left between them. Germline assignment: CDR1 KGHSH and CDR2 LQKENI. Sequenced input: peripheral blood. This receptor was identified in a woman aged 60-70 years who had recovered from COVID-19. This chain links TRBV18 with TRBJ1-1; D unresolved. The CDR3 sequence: CASSANLRDTEAFF. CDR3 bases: TGTGCCAGCTCAGCTAACCTGCGGGACACTGAAGCTTTCTTT.